This TCR beta chain was retrieved from a study of CD4 T cells in relation to SARS-CoV-2 and coronaviruses. Study in general: Shared crossreactive spike epitopes were mapped to their HLA restriction. Findings of the study overall: SARS-CoV-2-driven expansion was significantly weaker in crossreactive than monoreactive clones.

TCRdb's copy holds only in-frame clones and misses some; the assay was immunoSEQ multiplex PCR. The sample holds some 26,000 clones; around two thirds are singletons and the top ten take 20% to 25%. The germline V and J ends were trimmed by 5 bases and 5 bases, with 15 bases remaining between them. Per the germline V gene, CDR1 is SGHTA and CDR2 is FQGNSA. This CDR3 is 15 amino acids long. Before the COVID-19 pandemic, during about 2010-2018, CD4+ T cells were taken from unexposed donors. CD4+ T cells were isolated from the cells after 10 days of culture. On this clone itself: Its cognate antigen is unknown.

The TCR was taken from a human donor in good health. Material for sequencing was CD4+ T cells from PBMCs, cultured in vitro. J is TRBJ2-2 and V is TRBV7-2, with D possibly being TRBD1 (6 bases). CDR3 protein: CASSIGRQGTGELFF. The CDR3 bases are TGTGCCAGCAGCATAGGACGGCAGGGGACCGGGGAGCTGTTTTTT. Together with reference TRBV7-2 and TRBJ2-2, the CDR3 gives the full variable domain: GAGVSQSPSNKVTEKGKDVELRCDPISGHTALYWYRQSLGQGLEFLIYFQGNSAPDKSGLPSDRFSAERTGGSVSTLTIQRTQQEDSAVYLCASSIGRQGTGELFFGEGSRLTVL.